Given below is one T cell receptor beta chain in context. The source of the sample is a study of blood T cell repertoires in COVID-19. TCRdb's table, derived via immunoSEQ multiplex PCR, lists solely in-frame clones and lacks some. The sample includes about 210,000 clones, 83% of them seen just once. The CDR3 covers 13 residues. V was cut by 0 bases and J by 4 bases, with 6 bases left in between. The germline V gene has CDR1 LNHNV and CDR2 YYDKDF (reference sequence). The chain combines TRBV15 with TRBJ1-1; no clear D. Material for sequencing was peripheral blood. This TCR was sampled from a woman aged 35 to 49 with active or convalescent COVID-19. CDR3 sequence: CATSREQLTEAFF. In nucleotides, the CDR3 is TGTGCCACCAGCAGAGAACAGCTCACTGAAGCTTTCTTT.